A single sample is the source of the 27 T cell receptor beta chains below, sequenced in a study of T cell responses to AZD1222 COVID-19 vaccine. The repertoire was sequenced with immunoSEQ multiplex PCR; TCRdb's copy has only in-frame clones and lacks some. The sample yields tens of thousands of clones, 80% seen once. Sequenced here: peripheral blood, sampled 28 days after the second AZD1222 dose. The receptors come from an adult who received the AZD1222 COVID-19 vaccine.

The rearrangement joins TRBV5-4 to TRBJ2-3; 12 bases map to TRBD1. Germline V gene lookup returns CDR1 SGHNT and CDR2 YYREEE (reference sequence). The CDR3 consists of 14 residues. Germline trimming cut 0 bases from V and 8 bases from J; bases unmatched to any gene: 1. The CDR3 DNA is TGTGCCAGCAGCTTGGGGGACAGGGGGCTTACGCAGTATTTT. Translation gives CASSLGDRGLTQYF. The entire variable domain, with the rest obtained from reference TRBV5-4 and TRBJ2-3, is as follows: ETGVTQSPTHLIKTRGQQVTLRCSSQSGHNTVSWYQQALGQGPQFIFQYYREEENGRGNFPPRFSGLQFPNYSSELNVNALELDDSALYLCASSLGDRGLTQYFGPGTRLTVL.

V usage is TRBV7-9 and J usage is TRBJ2-7; 7 bases agree with TRBD1. Germline values: CDR1 SEHNR, CDR2 FQNEAQ (reference sequence). V dropped 5 bases and J dropped 2; count of bases not matched to a gene: 9. The CDR3 has 15 residues. CDR3 nucleotide sequence: TGTGCCAGCAGCCCGACGGGACAGCTCCCCTACGAGCAGTACTTC. This codes for CASSPTGQLPYEQYF.

V gene TRBV6-5 combines with J gene TRBJ2-7; 8 bases map to TRBD1. This CDR3 has 15 amino acids. Germline V CDR1 and CDR2: MNHEY, SVGAGI. V lost 2 bases to trimming and J lost 5 bases; unmatched junction nucleotides: 8. The CDR3 nucleotides read TGTGCCAGCAGTTACGGGTACAGGGGGGTGAACGAGCAGTACTTC. It is translated as CASSYGYRGVNEQYF.

The rearrangement joins TRBV4-3 to TRBJ1-6, with D maybe TRBD1 (6 bases). The CDR3 loop spans 13 amino acids. Germline V gives CDR1 LGHNA, CDR2 YSLEER. The V end lost 3 bases, the J end lost 11 bases, and 11 bases lay between the germline ends. The CDR3 reads CASSQTGYPPLHF. CDR3 DNA sequence: TGCGCCAGCAGCCAGACAGGATACCCACCCCTCCACTTT.

There are a few counts of this clone. This chain uses TRBV6-5 with TRBJ2-2, with D perhaps matching TRBD2 (6 bases). The CDR3 consists of 15 residues. Trimming shortened V by 10 bases and J by 5 bases, and 20 bases separated the two germline ends. Germline V gene data show CDR1 as MNHEY and CDR2 as SVGAGI. CDR3 loop: CATTKGLRSTGELFF. The CDR3 bases are TGTGCCACCACTAAGGGACTCCGGTCGACCGGGGAGCTGTTTTTT.

The chain couples TRBV19 to TRBJ2-5; a possible D gene is TRBD1 (5 bases). The V end was cut by 3 bases, the J end by 2 bases, with 10 bases between. CDR1 is LNHDA and CDR2 is SQIVND in the germline V gene (reference sequence). The CDR3 covers 14 residues. The CDR3 loop reads CASSIRGNQETQYF. The CDR3 nucleotides are TGTGCCAGTAGTATTAGGGGCAATCAAGAGACCCAGTACTTC.

The chain has TRBV29-1 and TRBJ2-7; possible D gene TRBD2, 6 bases. With 8 bases removed from V and 4 bases from J, the gap between germline ends came to 15 bases. In germline, CDR1 is SQVTM, CDR2 ANQGSEA. The CDR3 contains 12 residues. The CDR3 is CSSLGGEYEQYF. CDR3 DNA: TGCAGCTCCCTGGGGGGAGAGTACGAGCAGTACTTC.

The chain employs TRBV28 and TRBJ2-4; D is possibly TRBD1 (5 bases). Germline V gene data show CDR1 as MDHEN and CDR2 as SYDVKM. With 6 bases removed from V and 0 bases from J, the gap between germline ends came to 15 bases. The CDR3 spans 16 residues. CDR3 sequence (DNA): TGTGCCAGCAGCGTAACCTCAGGGTTAGCCAAAAACATTCAGTACTTC. Translation gives CASSVTSGLAKNIQYF.

The chain employs TRBV28 and TRBJ1-4; tentatively, D is TRBD1 (6 bases). V was trimmed by 3 bases and J by 0 bases, leaving 20 bases between them. Germline loops: CDR1 MDHEN, CDR2 SYDVKM. The CDR3 sequence is 19 residues long. CDR3 protein: CASSFWTALISSTNEKLFF. CDR3 DNA: TGTGCCAGCAGTTTCTGGACAGCTCTAATATCTTCAACTAATGAAAAACTGTTTTTT.

The V and J genes are TRBV20-1 and TRBJ2-3, with 12 bases matching TRBD2. With V trimmed by 3 bases and J by 6 bases, 7 bases remained unmatched. CDR1 is DFQATT, CDR2 SNEGSKA, per germline (reference sequence). The length of the CDR3 is 15 residues. As DNA, the CDR3 is TGCAGTGCTAGTTGGCTAGCGGGAGGGAGGGATACGCAGTATTTT. The encoded protein is CSASWLAGGRDTQYF.

The V call is TRBV28, the J call TRBJ2-6; D remains ambiguous. Germline CDR1 is MDHEN and CDR2 is SYDVKM. The CDR3 is made up of 17 amino acids. Trimming stripped 3 bases from V and 1 base from J, with 13 bases between. This CDR3 reads CASSFSRGPSGANVLTF. The CDR3 DNA sequence: TGTGCCAGCAGTTTTTCCCGAGGCCCTTCTGGGGCCAACGTCCTGACTTTC. Full variable domain (missing parts from reference TRBV28 and TRBJ2-6): DVKVTQSSRYLVKRTGEKVFLECVQDMDHENMFWYRQDPGLGLRLIYFSYDVKMKEKGDIPEGYSVSREKKERFSLILESASTNQTSMYLCASSFSRGPSGANVLTFGAGSRLTVL.

CDR3 coding DNA: TGCGCCAGCAGCCAAGAAGTAACCGGCACAGATACGCAGTATTTT. Encoded protein: CASSQEVTGTDTQYF. The chain is built from TRBV4-1 and TRBJ2-3; no definite D call. This CDR3 is built from 15 residues. CDR1 MGHRA and CDR2 YSYEKL come from the germline V gene. Deletions cut 0 bases from V and 1 base from J, with 8 bases between.

The rearrangement uses TRBV3-1 (or the pseudogene TRBV3-2) and TRBJ2-1, with 11 bases fitting TRBD2. CDR1 is LGHDT, CDR2 YNNKEL, per germline (reference sequence). The CDR3 sequence is 15 residues long. V gave up 2 bases and J gave up 8 bases; unmatched junction bases: 5. The CDR3 nucleotides are TGTGCCAGCAGCCAAACTAGCGGGAGACGGGATGAGCAGTTCTTC. Protein: CASSQTSGRRDEQFF.

CDR3 sequence (DNA): TGTGCCAGCAGCCAAGAGTGGAGGGACAGTGAAAAACTGTTTTTT. Translated: CASSQEWRDSEKLFF. The chain is built from TRBV3-1 (or the pseudogene TRBV3-2) and TRBJ1-4, with 7 bases aligning to TRBD1. This CDR3 is 15 amino acids long. With 0 bases clipped from V and 7 bases from J, the junction kept 5 bases outside the gene matches. Germline lookup yields CDR1 LGHDT and CDR2 YNNKEL (reference sequence).

The CDR3 protein is CASSPTQETQYF. Here the CDR3 DNA reads TGTGCCAGCAGCCCTACTCAAGAGACCCAGTACTTC. The J gene is TRBJ2-5, the V gene TRBV11-2; D remains unclear. The germline V gene encodes CDR1 SGHAT and CDR2 FQNNGV. There are 12 residues in the CDR3. Trimming shortened V by 5 bases and J by 2 bases, and 6 bases separated the two germline ends.

The chain combines TRBV7-9 with TRBJ1-6, with D unresolved. CDR1 is SEHNR, CDR2 FQNEAQ, per germline (reference sequence). V was cut by 1 base and J by 3 bases, with 7 bases left in between. This CDR3 comprises 15 residues. The CDR3 spells CASSLGAVYNSPLHF. CDR3 sequence (DNA): TGTGCCAGCAGCTTAGGGGCAGTCTATAATTCACCCCTCCACTTT.

V and J are TRBV19 and TRBJ2-1, with a weak D call TRBD2 (6 bases). CDR3 length: 15 residues. CDR1 and CDR2 (germline): LNHDA, SQIVND (reference sequence). Trimming cost V 3 bases and J 3 bases, with 12 bases left between them. CDR3 nucleotides: TGTGCCAGTAGTATTGCGAGCGGGTACTACAATGAGCAGTTCTTC. This encodes CASSIASGYYNEQFF.

This sequence joins TRBV18 and TRBJ2-3, with a weak D call TRBD2 (5 bases). CDR1 KGHSH and CDR2 LQKENI come from the germline V gene. The length of the CDR3 is 16 residues. Trimming removed 0 bases at V and 1 base at J, with 11 bases between. The CDR3 region has the DNA TGTGCCAGCTCACCACCCGGCGGAGCGGGCACAGATACGCAGTATTTT. Translated, it gives CASSPPGGAGTDTQYF.

The chain has TRBV28 and TRBJ2-7; TRBD1 agrees at 10 bases. V shed 6 bases, J shed 3 bases, and the junction held 5 bases outside the gene matches. In germline, CDR1 is MDHEN, CDR2 SYDVKM. The CDR3 has 14 amino acids. CDR3 loop: CASSPGTGDYEQYF. The CDR3 region has the DNA TGTGCCAGCAGCCCCGGGACAGGGGACTACGAGCAGTACTTC.

The CDR3 spells CASRFGMNTEAFF. The CDR3 DNA sequence: TGTGCCAGCCGCTTCGGGATGAACACTGAAGCTTTCTTT. The rearrangement links TRBV6-6 to TRBJ1-1; D uncertain. Trimming removed 8 bases at V and 0 bases at J, with 10 bases between. This CDR3 has 13 amino acids. Germline CDR1 reads MNHNY; CDR2 reads SVGAGI (reference sequence).

The chain recombines TRBV6-5 with TRBJ2-1; D not certain. The CDR3 runs to 11 residues. The V and J ends lost 6 bases and 7 bases respectively, with 7 bases between them. CDR1 is MNHEY and CDR2 is SVGAGI in the germline V gene. CDR3 coding DNA: TGTGCCAGCAGGTTGGGTAATGAGCAGTTCTTC. This codes for CASRLGNEQFF.

This chain uses TRBV7-2 with TRBJ2-1; 7 nucleotides line up with TRBD2. The V and J ends lost 3 bases and 9 bases, in that order; junction bases with no gene match: 11. Germline V gene lookup returns CDR1 SGHTA and CDR2 FQGNSA. This CDR3 is 15 amino acids long. CDR3 sequence: CASSFLGGRNGEQFF. The CDR3 DNA reads TGTGCCAGCAGCTTCCTGGGCGGGAGAAACGGTGAGCAGTTCTTC. The variable domain in full, with the rest retrieved from reference TRBV7-2 and TRBJ2-1, is GAGVSQSPSNKVTEKGKDVELRCDPISGHTALYWYRQSLGQGLEFLIYFQGNSAPDKSGLPSDRFSAERTGGSVSTLTIQRTQQEDSAVYLCASSFLGGRNGEQFFGPGTRLTVL.

This clone was picked up one time. This chain joins TRBV5-1 and TRBJ1-4; D is perhaps TRBD1 (6 bases). Trimming cost V 0 bases and J 5 bases, with 11 bases left between them. CDR1 is SGHRS, CDR2 YFSETQ, per germline. The CDR3 runs 15 residues. CDR3 coding DNA: TGCGCCAGCAGCTTGGTAGGGGGACCGAATGAAAAACTGTTTTTT. This encodes CASSLVGGPNEKLFF.

V usage is TRBV4-3 and J usage is TRBJ2-6; maybe TRBD1 (5 bases). The CDR3 has 18 amino acids. Germline CDR1 reads LGHNA; CDR2 reads YSLEER. The ends were cut back, 1 base at V and 0 bases at J, with 13 bases in the middle. CDR3 sequence (DNA): TGCGCCAGCAGCCAAGTCGCTCAGGGCATCTCTGGGGCCAACGTCCTGACTTTC. Translating gives CASSQVAQGISGANVLTF.

The J gene is TRBJ2-1, the V gene TRBV11-2; 14 bases match TRBD2. Germline assignment: CDR1 SGHAT and CDR2 FQNNGV. The CDR3 totals 18 residues. After removal of 1 base from V and 16 bases from J, the junction contained 18 bases not matched to a gene. The CDR3 is CASSLGPGLAGAAGWEFF. The CDR3 DNA reads as TGTGCCAGCAGCTTAGGCCCGGGACTAGCGGGAGCCGCCGGGTGGGAATTCTTC.

This clone was found once. The rearrangement uses TRBV7-2 and TRBJ2-5; D gene uncertain. Trimming removed 4 bases at V and 4 bases at J, with 13 bases between. Germline V gene sequence: CDR1 SGHTA, CDR2 FQGNSA. The CDR3 runs to 14 residues. The CDR3 DNA follows: TGTGCCAGCAGCTCACCTGTGTATCGAGAGACCCAGTACTTC. Encoded protein: CASSSPVYRETQYF.

The chain carries TRBV9 and TRBJ2-3, with 7 bases that match TRBD1. The CDR3 loop spans 17 amino acids. J was trimmed by 5 bases and V by 0 bases; bases with no gene match: 12. The germline V gene encodes CDR1 SGDLS and CDR2 YYNGEE. CDR3 DNA sequence: TGTGCCAGCAGCGTAGCGGGGCGAGGGGGCGCGGGAGATACGCAGTATTTT. As protein: CASSVAGRGGAGDTQYF. Full variable domain (outside the CDR3, taken from reference TRBV9 and TRBJ2-3): DSGVTQTPKHLITATGQRVTLRCSPRSGDLSVYWYQQSLDQGLQFLIQYYNGEERAKGNILERFSAQQFPDLHSELNLSSLELGDSALYFCASSVAGRGGAGDTQYFGPGTRLTVL.